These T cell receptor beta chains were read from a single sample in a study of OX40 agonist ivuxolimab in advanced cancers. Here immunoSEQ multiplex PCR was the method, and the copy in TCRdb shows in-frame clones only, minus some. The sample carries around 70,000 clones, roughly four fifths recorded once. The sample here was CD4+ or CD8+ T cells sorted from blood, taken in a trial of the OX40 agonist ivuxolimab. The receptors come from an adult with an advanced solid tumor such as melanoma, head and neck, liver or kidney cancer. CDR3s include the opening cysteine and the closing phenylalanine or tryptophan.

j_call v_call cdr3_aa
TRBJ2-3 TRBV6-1 CASSPGSPRTDTQYF
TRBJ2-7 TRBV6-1 CASTLAGAAYEQYF
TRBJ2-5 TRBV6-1 CASGRGGETQYF
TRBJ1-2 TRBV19 CASSDSGTMGRYGYTF
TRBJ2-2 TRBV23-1 CASNQGTGDRGPNTGELFF
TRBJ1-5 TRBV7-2 CASSLGGGNQPQHF
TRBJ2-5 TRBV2 CASSGTTARETQYF
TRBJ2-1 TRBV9 CASSLRGGPYNEQFF
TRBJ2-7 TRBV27 CASSLFVGGYEQYF
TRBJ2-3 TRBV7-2 CASSRNLAPASTDTQYF
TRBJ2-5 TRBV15 CATSRGTAQETQYF
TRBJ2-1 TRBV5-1 CASSGASTSYNEQFF
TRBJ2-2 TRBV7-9 CASSSRQGSSTGELFF
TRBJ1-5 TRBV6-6 CASSLGSGNQPQHF
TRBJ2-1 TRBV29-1 CSVGPARNEQFF
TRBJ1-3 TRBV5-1 CASSVTGGSGNTIYF
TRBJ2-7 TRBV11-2 CASSLDPQTAFYEQYF
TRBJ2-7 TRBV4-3 CASSQDAGSSYEQYF
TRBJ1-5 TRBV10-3 CAISETVSGQPQHF
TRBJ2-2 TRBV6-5 CASTHPGLFTGELFF
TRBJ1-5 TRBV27 CASPNQPQHF
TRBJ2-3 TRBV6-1 CASCNWERADTQYF
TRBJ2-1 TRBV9 CASSGGPGYNEQFF
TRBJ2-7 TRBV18 CASSLLLPPEGYEQYF
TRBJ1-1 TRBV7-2 CASSSYTRGEAFF
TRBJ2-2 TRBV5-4 CASSTGQGSNTGELFF
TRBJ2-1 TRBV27 CASSLQPYRHNEQFF
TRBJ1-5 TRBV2 CASSEFGSNQPQHF
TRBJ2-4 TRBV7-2 CASSLTRGANIQYF
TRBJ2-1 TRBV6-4 CASSSGTSFNEQFF
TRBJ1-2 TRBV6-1 CASRENRGHVYGYTF
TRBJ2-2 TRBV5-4 CASSFLSGGETGELFF
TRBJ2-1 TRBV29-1 CSVESLPQTYNEQFF